This entry lists 32 T cell receptor beta chains sequenced from one sample in a study of early T cells in non-severe SARS-CoV-2 infection. From the 5' RACE reads, TCRdb called clonotypes with MiXCR, one entry per CDR3 protein. The sample contains around 56,000 distinct CDR3 sequences, roughly 13% of which appear only once. This specimen consisted of whole blood, obtained at baseline. Receptor source: an adult who was a healthcare worker with PCR-confirmed SARS-CoV-2 infection or an uninfected control (not recorded which).

This clonotype was observed at least ten times. The rearrangement links TRBV5-1 to TRBJ2-7; TRBD2 might be the D (5 bases). CDR3 length: 15 residues. The V gene lost 0 bases and the J gene lost 2 bases, with 12 bases spanning the gap. Germline values: CDR1 SGHRS, CDR2 YFSETQ. The CDR3: CASSLDGVRAYEQYF. In nucleotides, the CDR3 is TGCGCCAGCAGCTTGGACGGGGTAAGGGCCTACGAGCAGTACTTC.

This clonotype was recorded a few times. The rearrangement joins TRBV21-1 to TRBJ2-7; the D segment call TRBD2 is taken from the table without a DNA check. TRBV21-1 is noted as a pseudogene. The CDR3 loop spans 17 amino acids. The CDR3 DNA sequence: TGTGCCAGCAGCAAAGATCGAACTAGCTCGAAAGTCTGCGAGCAGTACTTC. Encoded protein: CASSKDRTSSKVCEQYF.

The sample holds many counts of this clonotype. The chain couples TRBV15 to TRBJ2-4; TRBD2 is a possible D gene (6 bases). Between the trimmed V and J ends, which lost 0 bases and 0 bases, there was a span of 9 bases. Germline loops: CDR1 LNHNV, CDR2 YYDKDF (reference sequence). The CDR3 has 16 amino acids. CDR3 sequence (DNA): TGTGCCACCAGCAGAGATTGGAGGGGAGCCAAAAACATTCAGTACTTC. Protein: CATSRDWRGAKNIQYF.

The genes are TRBV11-2 and TRBJ2-1, with D possibly being TRBD1 or TRBD2 (5 bases each). From germline, CDR1 is SGHAT and CDR2 FQNNGV. V was pared by 3 bases and J by 4 bases, with 13 bases between. The CDR3 consists of 15 residues. CDR3: CASSLGVGLYNEQFF. In DNA form, the CDR3 reads TGTGCCAGCAGCTTGGGGGTCGGGCTGTACAATGAGCAGTTCTTC.

This clonotype was detected only a few times. The chain couples TRBV12-5 to TRBJ2-1; TRBD2 matches at 10 bases. CDR3 length: 16 residues. V lost 3 bases to trimming and J lost 6 bases; unmatched junction nucleotides: 8. CDR1 is LGHNT and CDR2 is FRNRAP in the germline V gene. CDR3 amino acids: CASGFNLAGVVNEQFF. The CDR3 DNA is TGTGCTAGTGGTTTTAACCTAGCGGGAGTGGTCAATGAGCAGTTCTTC.

This clonotype was found many times. The chain joins TRBV20-1 to TRBJ2-3, with 11 bases identical to TRBD2. CDR3 length: 15 residues. The germline CDR1 and CDR2 sequences are DFQATT and SNEGSKA (reference sequence). Trimming cost V 3 bases and J 6 bases; bases outside gene matches: 8. The CDR3 reads CSASPGLAETDTQYF. The CDR3 bases are TGCAGTGCTAGCCCGGGACTAGCGGAGACCGATACGCAGTATTTT.

In this sample, this clonotype turned up a few times. The genes are TRBV11-3 and TRBJ1-6; D is perhaps TRBD1 (5 bases). Trimming left V 0 bases short and J 7 bases short, with 16 bases between. The CDR3 length is 17 residues. CDR1 and CDR2 from the germline V gene are SGHNT and YENEEA. The CDR3 spells CASSLELTGRPNSPLHF. DNA of the CDR3: TGTGCCAGCAGCTTAGAGCTGACGGGACGGCCGAATTCACCCCTCCACTTT.

CDR3 DNA sequence: TGTGCCGTATCCGCCTCAGGCCTCACAGATACGCAGTATTTT. Its protein is CAVSASGLTDTQYF. The chain joins TRBV10-3 to TRBJ2-3; D ambiguous. V shed 11 bases and J shed 2 bases, with 17 bases lying between them. This CDR3 comprises 14 residues. The germline V gene encodes CDR1 ENHRY and CDR2 SYGVKD.

The table lists this clonotype with a few counts. The V call is TRBV20-1, the J call TRBJ2-1; 8 bases align to TRBD2. This CDR3 is built from 14 residues. Germline V gene lookup returns CDR1 DFQATT and CDR2 SNEGSKA (reference sequence). The CDR3 sequence: CSQRVTGGPNEQFF. The CDR3 region has the DNA TGCAGCCAAAGGGTAACGGGGGGGCCGAATGAGCAGTTCTTC.

The sample holds a few counts of this clonotype. V gene TRBV4-1 combines with J gene TRBJ2-7; TRBD2 matches 7 bases. The CDR3 is 15 amino acids. Germline CDR1 and CDR2: MGHRA and YSYEKL. The V gene end was trimmed by 0 bases and the J gene end by 1 base; junction bases not matched to a gene: 3. The chain's CDR3 is CASSQDSGESYEQYF. The CDR3 DNA is TGCGCCAGCAGCCAAGACAGCGGGGAATCCTACGAGCAGTACTTC.

This clonotype was seen repeatedly, ten times or more. The V gene is TRBV9, the J gene TRBJ1-1; 10 bases are a match to TRBD1. V was clipped by 2 bases and J by 6 bases; unmatched bases: 7. The length of the CDR3 is 15 residues. Germline lookup yields CDR1 SGDLS and CDR2 YYNGEE. The CDR3 sequence is CASSVEPGQGSEAFF. CDR3 coding DNA: TGTGCCAGCAGCGTCGAACCGGGACAGGGGTCTGAAGCTTTCTTT.

The V and J genes are TRBV7-2 and TRBJ2-7; no definite D call. Germline-derived CDR1 and CDR2 are SGHTA and FQGNSA. The ends were cut back, 2 bases at V and 6 bases at J, with 5 bases in the middle. This CDR3 comprises 11 residues. CDR3 sequence: CASSLSIEQYF. The CDR3 coding sequence is TGTGCCAGCAGCTTATCAATCGAGCAGTACTTC.

This clonotype was observed a few times. The V gene is TRBV10-3, the J gene TRBJ2-7; 8 positions match TRBD2. Losses at the gene ends were 10 bases for V and 7 bases for J; bases not matched to a gene: 15. CDR1 and CDR2 from the germline V gene are ENHRY and SYGVKD. CDR3 size: 14 residues. The CDR3 loop is CANSAGGESKEQYF. For the CDR3, the DNA is TGTGCCAATTCGGCGGGAGGCGAGTCAAAAGAGCAGTACTTC.

V gene TRBV5-1 combines with J gene TRBJ1-2, with D possibly matching TRBD1 (5 bases). From germline, CDR1 is SGHRS and CDR2 YFSETQ. This CDR3 spans 12 amino acids. Trimming shortened V by 4 bases and J by 7 bases, and 11 bases separated the two germline ends. CDR3 coding DNA: TGCGCCAGCAGCCCGGACACCCTTGGCTACACCTTC. Translated, it gives CASSPDTLGYTF.

This clonotype was detected only a few times. This chain joins TRBV6-2 or TRBV6-3 and TRBJ2-3, with 7 bases that match TRBD1. The CDR3 consists of 13 residues. V lost 6 bases to trimming and J lost 4 bases; unmatched junction nucleotides: 4. In germline, CDR1 is MNHEY, CDR2 SVGEGT. The CDR3 coding sequence is TGTGCCAGCAGACTTACAGGGGCAGATACGCAGTATTTT. Its translation is CASRLTGADTQYF.

The chain joins TRBV4-3 to TRBJ2-4, with D hard to call. Germline CDR1 and CDR2: LGHNA and YSLEER. The CDR3 spans 15 residues. The V and J ends lost 0 bases and 8 bases respectively, with 14 bases between them. The CDR3 DNA reads TGCGCCAGCAGCCAAGATCGGCGGTACATTGACATTCAGTACTTC. It codes for CASSQDRRYIDIQYF.

The chain carries TRBV4-3 and TRBJ1-5, with 8 bases aligning to TRBD1. The CDR3 sequence is 12 residues long. Germline values: CDR1 LGHNA, CDR2 YSLEER. V shed 4 bases, J shed 10 bases, and the junction held 3 bases outside the gene matches. The DNA of the CDR3 is TGCGCCAGCAGCCGAGGACAGGGACCCCAGCATTTT. Translation: CASSRGQGPQHF.

There are many counts of this clonotype. The V and J genes are TRBV20-1 and TRBJ2-7, with D possibly TRBD1 on 5 matching bases. Trimming took 7 bases from V and 2 from J, leaving 15 bases between them. The CDR3 length is 13 residues. Germline assignment: CDR1 DFQATT and CDR2 SNEGSKA (reference sequence). CDR3 nucleotide sequence: TGCAGTGTCGCCCCCCAGGGCCCCTACGAGCAGTACTTC. The encoded protein is CSVAPQGPYEQYF.

In its sample, this clonotype was seen many times. The chain recombines TRBV9 with TRBJ1-5; D may be TRBD1 (5 bases). Between the trimmed V and J ends, which lost 3 bases and 0 bases, there was a span of 7 bases. The V gene's germline CDR1 is SGDLS and CDR2 YYNGEE. This CDR3 comprises 14 residues. The CDR3 sequence is CASSADSSNQPQHF. The CDR3 bases are TGTGCCAGCAGCGCCGACAGTAGCAATCAGCCCCAGCATTTT.

V gene TRBV19 combines with J gene TRBJ2-6, with a possible D match to TRBD1 (6 bases). Germline CDR1 LNHDA, CDR2 SQIVND (reference sequence). This CDR3 spans 15 amino acids. Trimming stripped 6 bases from V and 2 bases from J, with 11 bases between. This chain's CDR3 is CASRVDRPGANVLTF. The CDR3 nucleotides are TGTGCCAGTAGAGTTGACAGGCCTGGGGCCAACGTCCTGACTTTC. Supplemented by reference TRBV19 and TRBJ2-6, the full variable domain reads DGGITQSPKYLFRKEGQNVTLSCEQNLNHDAMYWYRQDPGQGLRLIYYSQIVNDFQKGDIAEGYSVSREKKESFPLTVTSAQKNPTAFYLCASRVDRPGANVLTFGAGSRLTVL.

This clonotype was seen a handful of times. The CDR3 is CASSPARGPYEQYF. CDR3 bases: TGTGCCAGCAGTCCCGCCCGGGGTCCATACGAGCAGTACTTC. This rearrangement joins TRBV12-3 or TRBV12-4 to TRBJ2-7, with D perhaps matching TRBD2 (5 bases). The CDR3 extends over 14 amino acids. The V and J ends lost 5 bases and 4 bases respectively, with 15 bases between them.

A few counts support this clonotype. V and J are TRBV12-3 or TRBV12-4 and TRBJ2-7; no definite D call. The CDR3 sequence is 12 residues long. Trimming cost V 3 bases and J 0 bases, with 3 bases left between them. The CDR3 loop reads CASSFFSYEQYF. In DNA, the CDR3 is TGTGCCAGCAGTTTCTTCTCCTACGAGCAGTACTTC.

CDR3 region: CASTRTAALNEKLFF. The CDR3, as DNA: TGTGCCAGCACCAGGACAGCCGCCTTAAATGAAAAACTGTTTTTT. This rearrangement joins TRBV7-6 to TRBJ1-4; tentatively, D is TRBD1 (6 bases). V gave up 7 bases and J gave up 5 bases, with 17 bases separating them. Germline V gene sequence: CDR1 SGHVS, CDR2 FNYEAQ. The CDR3 is made up of 15 amino acids.

The gene calls are TRBV3-1 and TRBJ1-2, with a weak D call TRBD1 (6 bases). Germline V gives CDR1 LGHDT, CDR2 YNNKEL (reference sequence). This CDR3 has 15 amino acids. Trimming shortened V by 2 bases and J by 7 bases, and 17 bases separated the two germline ends. This CDR3 reads CASSQSDGQSFGYTF. CDR3 nucleotides: TGTGCCAGCAGCCAATCGGACGGACAGTCCTTTGGCTACACCTTC. The full variable domain, in which reference TRBV3-1 and TRBJ1-2 provide the parts outside the CDR3, is DTAVSQTPKYLVTQMGNDKSIKCEQNLGHDTMYWYKQDSKKFLKIMFSYNNKELIINETVPNRFSPKSPDKAHLNLHINSLELGDSAVYFCASSQSDGQSFGYTFGSGTRLTVV.

The chain combines TRBV2 with TRBJ2-1; a weak D match, TRBD2 (5 bases). From germline, CDR1 is SNHLY and CDR2 FYNNEI. This CDR3 is built from 11 residues. The ends were cut back, 3 bases at V and 11 bases at J, with 8 bases in the middle. The DNA for the CDR3 is TGTGCCAGCAGTGACCGGGGTCAGCAGTTCTTC. It translates to CASSDRGQQFF.

This chain links TRBV3-1 with TRBJ2-1, with D perhaps assigned TRBD1 or TRBD2 (5 bases each). Trimming took 3 bases from V and 5 from J, leaving 11 bases between them. The germline V gene has CDR1 LGHDT and CDR2 YNNKEL (reference sequence). The CDR3 runs 14 residues. The CDR3 sequence is CASSQNRGHNEQFF. For the CDR3, the DNA is TGTGCCAGCAGCCAGAACCGGGGCCACAATGAGCAGTTCTTC.

This clonotype was observed at least ten times. The J gene is TRBJ2-1, the V gene TRBV20-1, with 11 bases lining up with TRBD2. Germline V gene lookup returns CDR1 DFQATT and CDR2 SNEGSKA (reference sequence). This CDR3 comprises 15 residues. Trimming at V came to 2 bases and at J to 8 bases, leaving 8 bases not matched to a gene. CDR3 DNA sequence: TGCAGTGCTAGAACTAGCGGGAGTCTGTTCTATGAGCAGTTCTTC. Its translation: CSARTSGSLFYEQFF.

CDR3: CSASSGTPNQPQHF. CDR3 nucleotides: TGCAGTGCTAGCTCGGGGACACCAAATCAGCCCCAGCATTTT. V is TRBV20-1 and J is TRBJ1-5; D is possibly TRBD1 (6 bases). This CDR3 is built from 14 residues. CDR1 DFQATT and CDR2 SNEGSKA come from the germline V gene (reference sequence). The ends were cut back, 3 bases at V and 4 bases at J, with 13 bases in the middle.

The rearrangement joins TRBV10-3 to TRBJ1-5; 9 bases map to TRBD1. Germline CDR1 and CDR2: ENHRY and SYGVKD. There are 15 residues in the CDR3. V trimming: 5 bases; J trimming: 0 bases; junction bases outside the gene matches: 2. The CDR3 loop reads CAISPDRGSNQPQHF. CDR3 nucleotide sequence: TGTGCCATCAGTCCGGACAGGGGTAGCAATCAGCCCCAGCATTTT.

The rearrangement uses TRBV2 and TRBJ1-1; D remains ambiguous. Germline CDR1 reads SNHLY; CDR2 reads FYNNEI. V lost 4 bases, J lost 1 base, and 10 bases lay in between. The CDR3 totals 14 residues. DNA for the CDR3: TGTGCCAGCAGTGTCCCAGCAGGGAACACTGAAGCTTTCTTT. Translating it yields CASSVPAGNTEAFF.

This clonotype has only a few counts. Here the CDR3 DNA reads TGTGCCAGCAGTTCGAAGGGTTTGAACACCGGGGAGCTGTTTTTT. Protein product: CASSSKGLNTGELFF. The chain employs TRBV2 and TRBJ2-2; D not certain. In germline, CDR1 is SNHLY, CDR2 FYNNEI. With 5 bases removed from V and 1 base from J, the gap between germline ends came to 11 bases. The CDR3 is made up of 15 amino acids.

Concerning this clonotype: A read error may be the cause here, since a much bigger clone is one base away. The chain combines TRBV7-9 with TRBJ2-5; TRBD1 matches 8 bases. CDR1 is SEHNR and CDR2 is FQNEAQ in the germline V gene (reference sequence). The CDR3 runs 14 residues. Unmatched junction bases numbered 7, after V lost 6 bases and J lost 4 bases. The CDR3 nucleotides read TGTGCCAGCAGAGTCGCCGGGACAGGAGAGACCCAGTACTTC. Encoded protein: CASRVAGTGETQYF.